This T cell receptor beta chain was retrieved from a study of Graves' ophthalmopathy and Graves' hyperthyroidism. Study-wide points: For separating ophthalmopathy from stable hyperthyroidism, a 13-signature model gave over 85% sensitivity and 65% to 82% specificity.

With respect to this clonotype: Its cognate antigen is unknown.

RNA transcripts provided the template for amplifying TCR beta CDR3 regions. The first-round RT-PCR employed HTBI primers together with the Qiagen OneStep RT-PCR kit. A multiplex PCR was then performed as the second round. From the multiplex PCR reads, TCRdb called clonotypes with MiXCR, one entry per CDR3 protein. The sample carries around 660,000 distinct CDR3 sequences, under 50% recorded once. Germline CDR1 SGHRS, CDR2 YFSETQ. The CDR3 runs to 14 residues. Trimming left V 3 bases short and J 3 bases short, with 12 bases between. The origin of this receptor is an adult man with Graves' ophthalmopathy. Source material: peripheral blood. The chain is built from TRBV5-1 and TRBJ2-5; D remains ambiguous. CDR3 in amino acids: CASSSVGWEETQYF. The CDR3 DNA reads TGCGCCAGCAGCTCAGTCGGATGGGAAGAGACCCAGTACTTC.